This T cell receptor beta chain came from a study of T cell changes during pregnancy in multiple sclerosis. The repertoire was sequenced with immunoSEQ multiplex PCR; TCRdb's copy has only in-frame clones and lacks some. The sample includes 85,000 to 100,000 clones, about 91% of them seen just once. Germline lookup yields CDR1 SGHTA and CDR2 FQGTGA. The V segment lost 5 bases and the J segment 3 bases; nucleotides outside the gene matches: 7. The CDR3 extends over 16 amino acids. The source is a female donor with multiple sclerosis, enrolled in a pregnancy study. The sample in question was peripheral blood, obtained before pregnancy. The chain links TRBV7-3 to TRBJ2-3; 11 bases match TRBD2. CDR3 DNA sequence: TGTGCCAGCAGCCTTGCTCTAGCGGGGGGTACAGATACGCAGTATTTT. The encoded protein is CASSLALAGGTDTQYF.